These T cell receptor beta chains were read from a single sample in a study of blood T cell repertoires in COVID-19. TCRdb keeps only in-frame clones here, not all; method: immunoSEQ multiplex PCR. The sample lists around 160,000 clones; about 86% were seen once. The sequenced sample was peripheral blood. These receptors were collected from a woman of 80 years or more with acute or convalescent COVID-19. Each CDR3 is given with its conserved first and last residue. The D gene is left open where the match is weak. Expanded clones get a size class; other rows say once, few or many, or leave the size out.

j_call: TRBJ2-1; v_call: TRBV10-1; d_call: -; cdr3_length: 16; clone_size: -; cdr3_nt: TGCGCCAGCATTCCGCACAGGTACGTCCGCAGGAATGAGCAGTTCTTC; cdr3_aa: CASIPHRYVRRNEQFF
j_call: TRBJ2-7; v_call: TRBV10-2; d_call: -; cdr3_length: 15; clone_size: -; cdr3_nt: TGCGCCACCCTTCGGGACGGGAGCCCTTCCTACGAGCAGTACTTC; cdr3_aa: CATLRDGSPSYEQYF
j_call: TRBJ1-6; v_call: TRBV6-5; d_call: TRBD1; cdr3_length: 15; clone_size: -; cdr3_nt: TGTGCCAGCAGGCCTTCGACAGGGCTTAATTCACCCCTCCACTTT; cdr3_aa: CASRPSTGLNSPLHF
j_call: TRBJ2-4; v_call: TRBV2; d_call: -; cdr3_length: 13; clone_size: -; cdr3_nt: TGTGCCAGCAGCGAATGGGTTGCAGGGTACGGGTACTTC; cdr3_aa: CASSEWVAGYGYF
j_call: TRBJ2-7; v_call: TRBV19; d_call: TRBD1; cdr3_length: 14; clone_size: -; cdr3_nt: TGTGCCAGCGAGCAGGGTTACAGGGGCTACGAGCAGTACTTC; cdr3_aa: CASEQGYRGYEQYF
j_call: TRBJ2-3; v_call: TRBV9; d_call: TRBD2; cdr3_length: 15; clone_size: few; cdr3_nt: TGTGCCAGCAGCCCCTCCGCGGGGGTCAAGGATACGCAGTATTTT; cdr3_aa: CASSPSAGVKDTQYF
j_call: TRBJ1-3; v_call: TRBV7-9; d_call: -; cdr3_length: 14; clone_size: -; cdr3_nt: TGTGCCAGCAGCTTTTCAGGGGACAAAAACACCATATATTTT; cdr3_aa: CASSFSGDKNTIYF
j_call: TRBJ2-7; v_call: TRBV2; d_call: -; cdr3_length: 13; clone_size: -; cdr3_nt: TGTGCCAGCAGCTCCGGGCCCGGGAGAGAGCAGTACTTC; cdr3_aa: CASSSGPGREQYF
j_call: TRBJ1-5; v_call: TRBV19; d_call: -; cdr3_length: 15; clone_size: -; cdr3_nt: TGTGCCAGTAGTAACGTCGGCGGTCTGGGTCAGCCCCAGCATTTT; cdr3_aa: CASSNVGGLGQPQHF
j_call: TRBJ2-3; v_call: TRBV5-1; d_call: TRBD2; cdr3_length: 15; clone_size: -; cdr3_nt: TGCGCCAGCAGTTTATCGGCGGGGGACGCAGATACGCAGTATTTT; cdr3_aa: CASSLSAGDADTQYF
j_call: TRBJ1-1; v_call: TRBV6-6; d_call: TRBD1; cdr3_length: 13; clone_size: -; cdr3_nt: TGTGCCAGCAGGCGAATTACAGGGGCTGAAGCTTTCTTT; cdr3_aa: CASRRITGAEAFF
j_call: TRBJ2-3; v_call: TRBV29-1; d_call: -; cdr3_length: 13; clone_size: -; cdr3_nt: TGCAGCGTCAAGCCGGGTAGCACAGATACGCAGTATTTT; cdr3_aa: CSVKPGSTDTQYF
j_call: TRBJ1-2; v_call: TRBV15; d_call: TRBD1; cdr3_length: 14; clone_size: -; cdr3_nt: TGTGCCACCAGCAGAGAGTCCCTACAGGGGGGCTACACCTTC; cdr3_aa: CATSRESLQGGYTF
j_call: TRBJ2-3; v_call: TRBV21-1; d_call: -; cdr3_length: 19; clone_size: -; cdr3_nt: TGTGCCAGCAGCAAAGCGAAGGGGACAGGGGAGTGTAACACAGATACGCAGTATTTT; cdr3_aa: CASSKAKGTGECNTDTQYF
j_call: TRBJ1-6; v_call: TRBV3-1/TRBV3-2; d_call: -; cdr3_length: 14; clone_size: -; cdr3_nt: TGTGCCAGCAGCCAGGGGCAGGGGAATTCACCCCTCCACTTT; cdr3_aa: CASSQGQGNSPLHF
j_call: TRBJ1-5; v_call: TRBV5-1; d_call: TRBD1; cdr3_length: 14; clone_size: -; cdr3_nt: TGCGCCAGCAGCCCCGGACAGGGGGGACAGCCCCAGCATTTT; cdr3_aa: CASSPGQGGQPQHF
j_call: TRBJ1-3; v_call: TRBV11-2; d_call: -; cdr3_length: 17; clone_size: -; cdr3_nt: TGTGCCAGCAGCACAACCGGGACTCCTCGCTCTGGAAACACCATATATTTT; cdr3_aa: CASSTTGTPRSGNTIYF
j_call: TRBJ1-2; v_call: TRBV9; d_call: TRBD1; cdr3_length: 14; clone_size: -; cdr3_nt: TGTGCCAGCAGCGGGACAGGTGTCTGGGGTGGCTACACCTTC; cdr3_aa: CASSGTGVWGGYTF
j_call: TRBJ2-1; v_call: TRBV27; d_call: TRBD2; cdr3_length: 14; clone_size: -; cdr3_nt: TGTGCCAGCATCTGTGCAGCTGGGGGGGGTGAGCAGTTCTTC; cdr3_aa: CASICAAGGGEQFF
j_call: TRBJ2-7; v_call: TRBV3-1/TRBV3-2; d_call: -; cdr3_length: 11; clone_size: few; cdr3_nt: TGTGCCAGCAGCCAAGTCAACGAGCAGTACTTC; cdr3_aa: CASSQVNEQYF
j_call: TRBJ2-3; v_call: TRBV5-4; d_call: TRBD2; cdr3_length: 15; clone_size: -; cdr3_nt: TGTGCGTCCACCGGACTAGCGGTGGGCACAGATACGCAGTATTTT; cdr3_aa: CASTGLAVGTDTQYF
j_call: TRBJ2-5; v_call: TRBV6-2/TRBV6-3; d_call: TRBD2; cdr3_length: 14; clone_size: -; cdr3_nt: TGTGCCAGCAGTTACCTAAGCGGGGAGGAGACCCAGTACTTC; cdr3_aa: CASSYLSGEETQYF
j_call: TRBJ1-1; v_call: TRBV10-3; d_call: -; cdr3_length: 13; clone_size: once; cdr3_nt: TGTGCCATCAGGGGGGCATTGAGCACTGAAGCTTTCTTT; cdr3_aa: CAIRGALSTEAFF
j_call: TRBJ2-7; v_call: TRBV7-9; d_call: TRBD1; cdr3_length: 17; clone_size: -; cdr3_nt: TGTGCCAGCAGCTTAGTAAGGGGGACAGGGGGGTCCTACGAGCAGTACTTC; cdr3_aa: CASSLVRGTGGSYEQYF
j_call: TRBJ2-7; v_call: TRBV27; d_call: -; cdr3_length: 12; clone_size: -; cdr3_nt: TGTGCCAGCACCTCTTACTCCTACGAGCAGTACTTC; cdr3_aa: CASTSYSYEQYF
j_call: TRBJ1-2; v_call: TRBV12-3/TRBV12-4; d_call: -; cdr3_length: 13; clone_size: once; cdr3_nt: TGTGCCAGCAGCCCCTCCTTCGGGTCGGGCTACACCTTC; cdr3_aa: CASSPSFGSGYTF
j_call: TRBJ2-5; v_call: TRBV5-4; d_call: TRBD2; cdr3_length: 16; clone_size: -; cdr3_nt: TGTGCCAGCAGCCCCCGGGGGAGCGGGGGTGCCGAGACCCAGTACTTC; cdr3_aa: CASSPRGSGGAETQYF
j_call: TRBJ2-1; v_call: TRBV6-4; d_call: TRBD2; cdr3_length: 17; clone_size: -; cdr3_nt: TGTGCCAGCAGGGGAATCCGGGGACTAGCCTCACACAATGAGCAGTTCTTC; cdr3_aa: CASRGIRGLASHNEQFF
j_call: TRBJ1-1; v_call: TRBV28; d_call: TRBD1; cdr3_length: 15; clone_size: -; cdr3_nt: TGTGCCAGCAGTATCGGGGGACAGGGGGACACTGAAGCTTTCTTT; cdr3_aa: CASSIGGQGDTEAFF
j_call: TRBJ2-1; v_call: TRBV3-1/TRBV3-2; d_call: -; cdr3_length: 12; clone_size: -; cdr3_nt: TGTGCCAGCAGCTTTCGAAGTCAGGCCCAGTTCTTC; cdr3_aa: CASSFRSQAQFF
j_call: TRBJ1-1; v_call: TRBV7-6; d_call: -; cdr3_length: 15; clone_size: -; cdr3_nt: TGTGCCAGCAGCTTAAGGGGTTTTGGCGGCACTGAAGCTTTCTTT; cdr3_aa: CASSLRGFGGTEAFF
j_call: TRBJ1-3; v_call: TRBV7-6; d_call: TRBD1; cdr3_length: 16; clone_size: -; cdr3_nt: TGTGCCAGCAGCCCAAGGGACAGGCCCTCTGGAAACACCATATATTTT; cdr3_aa: CASSPRDRPSGNTIYF
j_call: TRBJ2-3; v_call: TRBV6-1; d_call: -; cdr3_length: 15; clone_size: -; cdr3_nt: TGTGCCAGCAGTGAAAAGGGAGGACGCACAGATACGCAGTATTTT; cdr3_aa: CASSEKGGRTDTQYF
j_call: TRBJ1-2; v_call: TRBV4-3; d_call: TRBD1; cdr3_length: 16; clone_size: -; cdr3_nt: TGCGCCAGCAGCCAAGGAAGGGACAGGGGTAGCTATGGCTACACCTTC; cdr3_aa: CASSQGRDRGSYGYTF
j_call: TRBJ1-2; v_call: TRBV12-3/TRBV12-4; d_call: TRBD1; cdr3_length: 12; clone_size: few; cdr3_nt: TGTGCCAGCAGTTGGAGGGGGCGAGGCTACACCTTC; cdr3_aa: CASSWRGRGYTF
j_call: TRBJ1-2; v_call: TRBV29-1; d_call: -; cdr3_length: 14; clone_size: -; cdr3_nt: TGCAGCGTCCGAGTGGAGTTGCTTGGCTATGGCTACACCTTC; cdr3_aa: CSVRVELLGYGYTF
j_call: TRBJ2-1; v_call: TRBV5-4; d_call: TRBD2; cdr3_length: 13; clone_size: once; cdr3_nt: TGTGCCAGCAGCTTGACCGGGGGGTGGGAGCAGTTCTTC; cdr3_aa: CASSLTGGWEQFF
j_call: TRBJ2-1; v_call: TRBV6-1; d_call: TRBD1; cdr3_length: 16; clone_size: -; cdr3_nt: TGTGCCAGCAGTGACTGGGTGGGAAACAGGGGCAATGAGCAGTTCTTC; cdr3_aa: CASSDWVGNRGNEQFF
j_call: TRBJ1-2; v_call: TRBV28; d_call: -; cdr3_length: 15; clone_size: -; cdr3_nt: TGTGCCAGCAGTACAACAGGGAAATGGCCCCATGGCTACACCTTC; cdr3_aa: CASSTTGKWPHGYTF
j_call: TRBJ1-1; v_call: TRBV4-1; d_call: -; cdr3_length: 15; clone_size: -; cdr3_nt: TGCGCCAGCAGCCAAAGTTGGAGTCAGAACACTGAAGCTTTCTTT; cdr3_aa: CASSQSWSQNTEAFF
j_call: TRBJ2-7; v_call: TRBV19; d_call: TRBD1; cdr3_length: 14; clone_size: -; cdr3_nt: TGTGCCAGTAGTATTGTACAGGGGGCGAGCGAGCAGTACTTC; cdr3_aa: CASSIVQGASEQYF
j_call: TRBJ2-7; v_call: TRBV9; d_call: -; cdr3_length: 15; clone_size: few; cdr3_nt: TGTGCCAGCAGCGAATTAGGGACATCGTCGGGCGAGCAGTACTTC; cdr3_aa: CASSELGTSSGEQYF